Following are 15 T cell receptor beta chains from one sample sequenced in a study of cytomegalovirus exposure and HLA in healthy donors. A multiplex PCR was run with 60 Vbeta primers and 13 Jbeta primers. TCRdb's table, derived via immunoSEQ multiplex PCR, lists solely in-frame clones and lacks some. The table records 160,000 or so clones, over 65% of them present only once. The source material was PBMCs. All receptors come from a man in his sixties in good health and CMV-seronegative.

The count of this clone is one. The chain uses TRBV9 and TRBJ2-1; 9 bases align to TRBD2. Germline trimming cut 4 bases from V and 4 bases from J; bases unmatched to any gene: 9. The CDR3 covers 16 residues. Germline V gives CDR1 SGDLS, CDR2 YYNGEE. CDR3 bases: TGTGCCAGCAGCACGAGGGCGGGAGGGGGGTACAATGAGCAGTTCTTC. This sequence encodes CASSTRAGGGYNEQFF.

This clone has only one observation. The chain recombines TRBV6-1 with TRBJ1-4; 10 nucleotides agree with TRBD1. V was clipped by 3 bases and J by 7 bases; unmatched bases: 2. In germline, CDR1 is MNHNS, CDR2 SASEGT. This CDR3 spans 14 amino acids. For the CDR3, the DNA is TGTGCCAGCAGTGAGGGGACAGGGGTTGAAAAACTGTTTTTT. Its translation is CASSEGTGVEKLFF.

The CDR3 loop reads CASSPGTESGEQYF. In DNA form, the CDR3 reads TGTGCCAGCAGCCCCGGGACAGAGTCCGGCGAGCAGTACTTC. The genes are TRBV7-3 and TRBJ2-7; 7 positions agree with TRBD1. CDR1 is SGHTA and CDR2 is FQGTGA in the germline V gene. The V gene end was trimmed by 5 bases and the J gene end by 6 bases; junction bases not matched to a gene: 10. This CDR3 has 14 amino acids.

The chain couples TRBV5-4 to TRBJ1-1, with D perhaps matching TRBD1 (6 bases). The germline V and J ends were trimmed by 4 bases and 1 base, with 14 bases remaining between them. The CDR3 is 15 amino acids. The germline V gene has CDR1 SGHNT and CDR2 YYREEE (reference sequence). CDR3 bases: TGTGCCAGCAGCCGACAGACAGGCGGGAACACTGAAGCTTTCTTT. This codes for CASSRQTGGNTEAFF.

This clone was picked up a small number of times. The CDR3 region is CASSEITAAYEQYF. CDR3 in DNA: TGTGCCAGCAGTGAAATAACAGCCGCCTACGAGCAGTACTTC. V usage is TRBV6-1 and J usage is TRBJ2-5; D is uncertain. The J call is in doubt because the DNA end fits TRBJ2-7 better. The CDR3 spans 14 residues. Per germline, CDR1 MNHNS and CDR2 SASEGT.

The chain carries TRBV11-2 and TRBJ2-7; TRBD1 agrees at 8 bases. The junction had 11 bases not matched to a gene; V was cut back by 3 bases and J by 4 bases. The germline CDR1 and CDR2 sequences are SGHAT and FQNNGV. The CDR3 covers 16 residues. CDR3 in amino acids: CASSLAPPGGWYEQYF. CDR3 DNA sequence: TGTGCCAGCAGCTTGGCCCCCCCAGGGGGCTGGTACGAGCAGTACTTC.

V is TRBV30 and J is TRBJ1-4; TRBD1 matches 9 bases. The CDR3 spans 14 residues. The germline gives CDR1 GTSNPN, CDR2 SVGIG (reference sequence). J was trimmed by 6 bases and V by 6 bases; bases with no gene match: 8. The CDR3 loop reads CACGTGSLDEKLFF. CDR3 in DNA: TGTGCCTGCGGGACAGGGAGTTTGGATGAAAAACTGTTTTTT.

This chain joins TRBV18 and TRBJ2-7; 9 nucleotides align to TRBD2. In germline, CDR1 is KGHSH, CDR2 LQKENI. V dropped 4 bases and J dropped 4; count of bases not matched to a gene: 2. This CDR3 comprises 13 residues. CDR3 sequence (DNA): TGTGCCAGCTCACTAGCGGGAGAGTACGAGCAGTACTTC. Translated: CASSLAGEYEQYF. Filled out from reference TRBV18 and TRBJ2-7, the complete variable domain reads NAGVMQNPRHLVRRRGQEARLRCSPMKGHSHVYWYRQLPEEGLKFMVYLQKENIIDESGMPKERFSAEFPKEGPSILRIQQVVRGDSAAYFCASSLAGEYEQYFGPGTRLTVT.

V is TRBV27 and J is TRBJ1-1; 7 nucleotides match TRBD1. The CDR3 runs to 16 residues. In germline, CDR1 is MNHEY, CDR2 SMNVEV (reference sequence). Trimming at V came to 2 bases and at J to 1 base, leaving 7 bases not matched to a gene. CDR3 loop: CASSLEGAWWNTEAFF. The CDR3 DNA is TGTGCCAGCAGTTTAGAGGGGGCTTGGTGGAACACTGAAGCTTTCTTT.

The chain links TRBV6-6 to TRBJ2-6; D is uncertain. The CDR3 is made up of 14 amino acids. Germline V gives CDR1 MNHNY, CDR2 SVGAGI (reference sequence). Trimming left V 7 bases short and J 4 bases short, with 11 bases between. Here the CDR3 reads CASKIPSGANVLTF. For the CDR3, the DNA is TGTGCCAGCAAAATCCCATCCGGGGCCAACGTCCTGACTTTC.

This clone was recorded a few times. CDR3 residues: CASSLEAGEFNTQYF. The CDR3 DNA reads TGTGCCAGCAGCTTAGAAGCGGGAGAATTTAATACGCAGTATTTT. The chain uses TRBV7-7 and TRBJ2-3, with TRBD2 identical over 8 bases. The V and J ends lost 1 base and 7 bases, in that order; junction bases with no gene match: 7. In germline, CDR1 is SSHAT, CDR2 FNYEAQ (reference sequence). The CDR3 spans 15 residues. Using reference TRBV7-7 and TRBJ2-3 for the parts outside the CDR3, the full variable domain is GAGVSQSPRYKVTKRGQDVTLRCDPISSHATLYWYQQALGQGPEFLTYFNYEAQPDKSGLPSDRFSAERPEGSISTLTIQRTEQRDSAMYRCASSLEAGEFNTQYFGPGTRLTVL.

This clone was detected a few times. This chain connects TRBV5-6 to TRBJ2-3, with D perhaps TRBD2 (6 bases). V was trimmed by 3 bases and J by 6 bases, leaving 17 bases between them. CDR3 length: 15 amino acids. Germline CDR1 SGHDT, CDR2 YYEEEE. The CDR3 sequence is CASSSPGLPVDTQYF. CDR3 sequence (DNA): TGTGCCAGCAGCTCCCCGGGACTCCCGGTGGATACGCAGTATTTT.

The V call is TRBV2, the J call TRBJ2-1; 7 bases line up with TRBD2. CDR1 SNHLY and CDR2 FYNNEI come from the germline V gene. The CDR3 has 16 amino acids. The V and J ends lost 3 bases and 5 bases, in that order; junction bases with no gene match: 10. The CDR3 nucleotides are TGTGCCAGCAGTGACAGAGGGAGGGGACGGGACAATGAGCAGTTCTTC. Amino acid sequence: CASSDRGRGRDNEQFF.

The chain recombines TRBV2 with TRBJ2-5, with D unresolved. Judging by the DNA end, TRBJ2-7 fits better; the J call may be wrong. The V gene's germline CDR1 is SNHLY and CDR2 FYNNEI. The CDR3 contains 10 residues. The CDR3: CASSGYEQYF. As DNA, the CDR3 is TGTGCCAGCAGTGGCTACGAGCAGTACTTC.

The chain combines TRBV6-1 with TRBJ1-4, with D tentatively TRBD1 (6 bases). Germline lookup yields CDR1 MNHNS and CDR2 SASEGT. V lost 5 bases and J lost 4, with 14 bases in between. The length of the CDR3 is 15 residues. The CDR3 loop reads CASSLWDTYNEKLFF. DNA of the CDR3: TGTGCCAGCAGTCTCTGGGACACCTATAATGAAAAACTGTTTTTT.